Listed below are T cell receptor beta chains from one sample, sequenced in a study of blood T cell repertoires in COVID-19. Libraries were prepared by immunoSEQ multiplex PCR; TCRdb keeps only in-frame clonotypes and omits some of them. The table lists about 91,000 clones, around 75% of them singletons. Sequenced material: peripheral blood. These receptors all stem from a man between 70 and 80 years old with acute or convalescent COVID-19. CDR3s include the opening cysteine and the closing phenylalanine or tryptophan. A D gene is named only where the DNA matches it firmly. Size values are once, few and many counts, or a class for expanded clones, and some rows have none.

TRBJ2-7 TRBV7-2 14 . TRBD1 TGTGCCAGCAGCACGGACAGGGAATCCTACGAGCAGTACTTC CASSTDRESYEQYF
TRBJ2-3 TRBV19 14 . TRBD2 TGTGCCAGTAGTATAAGACTAGCGGATGATACGCAGTATTTT CASSIRLADDTQYF
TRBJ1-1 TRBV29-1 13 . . TGCAGCGTTCTTGGGACAACGAACACTGAAGCTTTCTTT CSVLGTTNTEAFF
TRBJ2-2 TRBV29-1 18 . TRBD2 TGCAGCTACCGGCTGGGGACTAGCGGGAGTCCGAACACCGGGGAGCTGTTTTTT CSYRLGTSGSPNTGELFF
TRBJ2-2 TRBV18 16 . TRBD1 TGTGCCAGCTCACTACGGGACAGGGTGGTCCTCGGGGAGCTGTTTTTT CASSLRDRVVLGELFF
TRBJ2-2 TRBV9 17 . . TGTGCCAGCAGCGTAGGCGGACACTTCGCGAACACCGGGGAGCTGTTTTTT CASSVGGHFANTGELFF
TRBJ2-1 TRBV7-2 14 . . TGTGCCAGCAGCGACAGGACTAGAGGCCGGGGGCAGTTCTTC CASSDRTRGRGQFF
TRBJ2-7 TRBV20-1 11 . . TGCAGTGCGGGGACTTCCTACGAGCAGTACTTC CSAGTSYEQYF
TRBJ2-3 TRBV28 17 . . TGTGCCAGCAGTTTAGTAGGAGCGGAAGGTGACACAGATACGCAGTATTTT CASSLVGAEGDTDTQYF
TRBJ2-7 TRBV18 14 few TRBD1 TGTGCCAGCTCTCGGGACAGGGTAGGGTACGAGCAGTACTTC CASSRDRVGYEQYF
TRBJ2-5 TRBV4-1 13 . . TGCGCCAGCAGCCAAGATTTAGGGGCGGACCAGTACTTC CASSQDLGADQYF
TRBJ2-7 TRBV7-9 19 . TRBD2 TGTGCCAGCAGCCCTCAAGGACTAGCGGGAGGGAGGAGCTCCTACGAGCAGTACTTC CASSPQGLAGGRSSYEQYF
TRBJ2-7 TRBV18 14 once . TGTGCCAGCAAAATTTCCCCCAGCTCCTACGAGCAGTACTTC CASKISPSSYEQYF
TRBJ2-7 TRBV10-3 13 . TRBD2 TGTGCCATCAGTGAGACTAGCGGCTACGAGCAGTACTTC CAISETSGYEQYF
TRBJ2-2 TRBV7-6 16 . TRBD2 TGTGCCAGCAGCAATCCGGGACTAGCGGGAGCCGGGGAGCTGTTTTTT CASSNPGLAGAGELFF
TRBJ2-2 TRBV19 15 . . TGTGCCAGTAGTGCCCCCGGGGTCGACACCGGGGAGCTGTTTTTT CASSAPGVDTGELFF
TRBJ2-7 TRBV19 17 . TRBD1 TGTGCCAGTAGTACGCGAGCACAGGGGATTCCCTCTGCCGAGCAGTACTTC CASSTRAQGIPSAEQYF
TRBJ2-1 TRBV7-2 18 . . TGTGCCAGCAGCTTAGAAGCCTTACGACTCCTGACCTACAATGAGCAGTTCTTC CASSLEALRLLTYNEQFF
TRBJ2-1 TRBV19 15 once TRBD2 TGTGCCAGTAGCAGAGGGACTAGCGGGGTCAATGAGCAGTTCTTC CASSRGTSGVNEQFF
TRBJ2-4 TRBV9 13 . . TGTGCCAGCAGCGTGCCCGGGAAAAACATTCAGTACTTC CASSVPGKNIQYF
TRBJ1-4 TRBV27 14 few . TGTGCCAGCAGTTCGGGGGCAACTAATGAAAAACTGTTTTTT CASSSGATNEKLFF
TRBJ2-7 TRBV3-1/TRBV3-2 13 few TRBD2 TGTGCCAGCATGAGGGCGGGGGGCTACGAGCAGTACTTC CASMRAGGYEQYF
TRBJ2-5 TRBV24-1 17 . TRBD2 TGTGCCACCAGTGATCAATTGGATAAGCGGGAAAAAGAGACCCAGTACTTC CATSDQLDKREKETQYF
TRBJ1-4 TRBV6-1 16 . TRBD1 TGTGCCAGCAGTGAAGAAGGTGGACAGGGGTCTGAAAAACTGTTTTTT CASSEEGGQGSEKLFF
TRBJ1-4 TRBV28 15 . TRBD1 TGTGCCAGCAGTTGGCGACAGGGGTTTAGTGAAAAACTGTTTTTT CASSWRQGFSEKLFF
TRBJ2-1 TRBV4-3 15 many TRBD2 TGCGCCAGCAGCCCTCTAGCGGGAGCAAACAATGAGCAGTTCTTC CASSPLAGANNEQFF
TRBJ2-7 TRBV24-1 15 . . TGTGCCACACACCATGCGGGAACACGAACCTACGAGCAGTACTTC CATHHAGTRTYEQYF
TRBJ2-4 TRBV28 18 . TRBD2 TGTGCCAGCAGTTTGGGGACTAGCGGGATCCTAGCCAAAAACATTCAGTACTTC CASSLGTSGILAKNIQYF
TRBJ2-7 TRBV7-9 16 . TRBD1 TGTGCCAGCAGCCAAAACCGGGGGACAGGGGCCCACGAGCAGTACTTC CASSQNRGTGAHEQYF
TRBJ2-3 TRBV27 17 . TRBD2 TGTGCCAGCAGTTTGCTACTAGCGGGAGGGCCCTCCGATACGCAGTATTTT CASSLLLAGGPSDTQYF
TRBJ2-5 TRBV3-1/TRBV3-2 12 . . TGTGCCAGCAGCCGGGGAGGAGAGACCCAGTACTTC CASSRGGETQYF
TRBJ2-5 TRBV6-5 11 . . TGTGCCAGCAGTCTACAAGAGACCCAGTACTTC CASSLQETQYF
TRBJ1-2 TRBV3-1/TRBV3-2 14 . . TGTGCCAGCAGCCAACAGGCCATCTACAATAGCTACACCTTC CASSQQAIYNSYTF
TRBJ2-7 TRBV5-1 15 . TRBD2 TGCGCCAGCAGCCCAGGGAGGGGATATGCCTACGAGCAGTACTTC CASSPGRGYAYEQYF
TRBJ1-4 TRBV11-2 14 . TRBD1 TGTGCCAGCAGCTTAGGACAGGGAGATGAAAAACTGTTTTTT CASSLGQGDEKLFF
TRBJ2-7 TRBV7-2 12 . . TGTGCCAGCAGCTTAAGTACGGGCGAGCAGTACTTC CASSLSTGEQYF
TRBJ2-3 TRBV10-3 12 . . TGTGCCATCGGACTTGACACAGATACGCAGTATTTT CAIGLDTDTQYF
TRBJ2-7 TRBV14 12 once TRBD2 TGTGCCAGCAGCCCGTTAGCGGGGGGTCTCTACTTC CASSPLAGGLYF
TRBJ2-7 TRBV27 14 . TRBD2 TGTGCCAGCAGTCCTAGCGGGGCCGCCTACGAGCAGTACTTC CASSPSGAAYEQYF
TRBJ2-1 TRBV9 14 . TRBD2 TGTGCCAGCCAGATCGGGAGGGATGAAAATGAGCAGTTCTTC CASQIGRDENEQFF
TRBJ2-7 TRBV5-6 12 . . TGTGCCAGCAGCTCGAGCCTCTCCGAGCAGTACTTC CASSSSLSEQYF
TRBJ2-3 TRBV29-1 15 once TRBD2 TGCAGCGCTTCGGGACTAGCGGGAGTCACAGATACGCAGTATTTT CSASGLAGVTDTQYF
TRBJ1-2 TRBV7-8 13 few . TGTGCCAGCAGCTTCCGGGGTTCCTCTGGCTACACCTTC CASSFRGSSGYTF
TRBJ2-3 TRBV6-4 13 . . TGTGCCAGCAGTGCGACTTTCGGAGATACGCAGTATTTT CASSATFGDTQYF
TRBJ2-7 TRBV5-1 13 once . TGCGCCAGCAGCTTCGAGACTAACTACGAGCAGTACTTC CASSFETNYEQYF
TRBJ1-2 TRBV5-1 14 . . TGCGCCAGCAGCTTGGGCGATGGGGCCTATGGCTACACCTTC CASSLGDGAYGYTF
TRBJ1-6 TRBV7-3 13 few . TGTGCCAGCAGCGATCAGAAGAATTCACCCCTCCACTTT CASSDQKNSPLHF
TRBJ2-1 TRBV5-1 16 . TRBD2 TGCGCCAGCAGCTTGATCCTAGCGGGAGGCCCCAATGAGCAGTTCTTC CASSLILAGGPNEQFF
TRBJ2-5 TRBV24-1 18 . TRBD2 TGTGCCACCAGTGATTTTGGCGTGGGTAGCGGGAGTAGAGAGACCCAGTACTTC CATSDFGVGSGSRETQYF
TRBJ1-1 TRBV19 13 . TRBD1 TGTGCCAGTAGCCCAACAGGGGGCGAAAGAGCTTTCTTT CASSPTGGERAFF